Presented here are 27 T cell receptor beta chains from one specimen sequenced in a study of blood T cell repertoires in COVID-19. Measured with immunoSEQ multiplex PCR; TCRdb has only the in-frame clones, and not every one. Counted here are 250,000 to 300,000 clones, 80% to 85% occurring once; the ten biggest clones make up roughly 5.3%. Sequencing was carried out using PBMCs or T cells enriched from blood (not recorded which). These receptors came from a man aged 40-49 years who had been exposed to COVID-19.

J is TRBJ2-3 and V is TRBV18, with TRBD2 matching over 7 bases. The CDR3 contains 15 residues. In germline, CDR1 is KGHSH, CDR2 LQKENI. V lost 6 bases, J lost 2 bases, and 8 bases stayed unmatched. The CDR3 DNA follows: TGTGCCAGCTCTCCGGGACTAACAACCACAGATACGCAGTATTTT. This codes for CASSPGLTTTDTQYF. The variable domain in full, completed from reference TRBV18 and TRBJ2-3, reads NAGVMQNPRHLVRRRGQEARLRCSPMKGHSHVYWYRQLPEEGLKFMVYLQKENIIDESGMPKERFSAEFPKEGPSILRIQQVVRGDSAAYFCASSPGLTTTDTQYFGPGTRLTVL.

A note on this clone: The sample carries other DNA sequences with the same CDR3. The chain carries TRBV29-1 and TRBJ2-1, with a weak D call TRBD1 (6 bases). The CDR3 covers 13 residues. Germline V gives CDR1 SQVTM, CDR2 ANQGSEA. With 1 base removed from V and 7 bases from J, the gap between germline ends came to 11 bases. In nucleotides, the CDR3 is TGCAGCGTTGAAGGTGGCAGGGGTAATGAGCAGTTCTTC. Its protein product is CSVEGGRGNEQFF.

V is TRBV3-1 (or the pseudogene TRBV3-2) and J is TRBJ1-3; D is undetermined. The CDR3 is made up of 15 amino acids. Trimming removed 1 base at V and 4 bases at J, with 11 bases between. Germline CDR1 reads LGHDT; CDR2 reads YNNKEL (reference sequence). The CDR3 nucleotides read TGTGCCAGCAGCCAAGGCCAGGCAGCCGGAAACACCATATATTTT. This sequence encodes CASSQGQAAGNTIYF.

The V call is TRBV3-1 (or the pseudogene TRBV3-2), the J call TRBJ1-6; TRBD1 aligns across 9 bases. V shed 2 bases and J 14 bases; nucleotides not matched to a gene: 4. This CDR3 contains 13 residues. Germline CDR1 LGHDT, CDR2 YNNKEL (reference sequence). As DNA, the CDR3 is TGTGCCAGCAGCCAAAGCAGGACAGGGGCCCTCCACTTT. Translating gives CASSQSRTGALHF.

CDR3 protein: CAWTLKPVRGGAFF. The CDR3 region has the DNA TGTGCCTGGACCCTCAAACCTGTGAGGGGGGGAGCTTTCTTT. The chain employs TRBV30 and TRBJ1-1; D may be TRBD1 (6 bases). The V gene lost 4 bases and the J gene lost 10 bases, with 22 bases spanning the gap. The germline V gene encodes CDR1 GTSNPN and CDR2 SVGIG (reference sequence). The CDR3 consists of 14 residues.

V is TRBV14 and J is TRBJ2-2, with 8 positions matching TRBD2. The CDR3 length is 16 residues. The trim removed 1 base at V and 6 bases at J, leaving 7 bases unmatched. Germline-derived CDR1 and CDR2 are SGHDN and FVKESK. The CDR3 spells CASSQVPAGVSGELFF. The CDR3 DNA follows: TGTGCCAGCAGCCAAGTTCCAGCGGGAGTCTCCGGGGAGCTGTTTTTT.

This chain connects TRBV21-1 to TRBJ2-1; the table gives TRBD2 as D, unverified against the DNA. TRBV21-1 is noted as a pseudogene. This CDR3 has 17 amino acids. CDR3 nucleotide sequence: TGTGCCAGCAGCAAAGGATGCACTAGCGGCCCCTACAATGAGCAGTTCTTC. Translated, it gives CASSKGCTSGPYNEQFF.

V usage is TRBV12-5 and J usage is TRBJ2-2; TRBD2 agrees at 10 bases. Germline CDR1 reads LGHNT; CDR2 reads FRNRAP. CDR3 length: 16 amino acids. Trimming took 5 bases from V and 3 from J; bases not matched to a gene: 6. The CDR3 region has the DNA TGTGCTAGTGGTCCGCTAGCGGGAGAATACACCGGGGAGCTGTTTTTT. This sequence encodes CASGPLAGEYTGELFF.

The chain carries TRBV18 and TRBJ1-5, with 8 bases matching TRBD1. V shed 4 bases and J 2 bases; nucleotides not matched to a gene: 7. Germline CDR1 and CDR2: KGHSH and LQKENI. This CDR3 is built from 16 residues. The CDR3 coding sequence is TGTGCCAGCTCACGAACAGGGGGTTCGGGCAATCAGCCCCAGCATTTT. This encodes CASSRTGGSGNQPQHF.

The V and J genes are TRBV19 and TRBJ2-3, with TRBD2 matching over 11 bases. This CDR3 region has 15 residues. Germline CDR1 is LNHDA and CDR2 is SQIVND (reference sequence). J was trimmed by 3 bases and V by 6 bases; bases with no gene match: 5. CDR3 sequence (DNA): TGTGCCAGTAGGACTAGCGGGGAAGGGACAGATACGCAGTATTTT. Its protein product is CASRTSGEGTDTQYF.

The chain is built from TRBV7-2 and TRBJ2-3; no clear D. With 5 bases removed from V and 3 bases from J, the gap between germline ends came to 12 bases. This CDR3 is built from 14 residues. From germline, CDR1 is SGHTA and CDR2 FQGNSA. CDR3 DNA: TGTGCCAGCAGCCCTGCCCATGCGACAGATACGCAGTATTTT. It encodes CASSPAHATDTQYF.

The chain uses TRBV7-8 and TRBJ1-1; maybe TRBD1 (6 bases). In germline, CDR1 is SGHVS, CDR2 FQNEAQ. V was shortened by 0 bases and J by 0 bases, with 11 bases between the two germline ends. The CDR3 contains 16 residues. The DNA of the CDR3 is TGTGCCAGCAGCTTAGCGGCTGACAGGTTGAACACTGAAGCTTTCTTT. Its protein is CASSLAADRLNTEAFF.

The chain carries TRBV27 and TRBJ2-6; a possible D gene is TRBD2 (6 bases). CDR1 is MNHEY, CDR2 SMNVEV, per germline (reference sequence). The ends were cut back, 3 bases at V and 4 bases at J, with 16 bases in the middle. This CDR3 has 17 residues. As DNA, the CDR3 is TGTGCCAGCAGTTTCTCACCACGGGGAGGAGGGGCCAACGTCCTGACTTTC. The encoded protein is CASSFSPRGGGANVLTF. The whole variable domain, remainder taken from reference TRBV27 and TRBJ2-6, is EAQVTQNPRYLITVTGKKLTVTCSQNMNHEYMSWYRQDPGLGLRQIYYSMNVEVTDKGDVPEGYKVSRKEKRNFPLILESPSPNQTSLYFCASSFSPRGGGANVLTFGAGSRLTVL.

CDR3 amino acids: CATQGQYNEQFF. CDR3 in DNA: TGTGCCACCCAAGGACAGTACAATGAGCAGTTCTTC. The chain has TRBV15 and TRBJ2-1; the D gene is possibly TRBD1 (6 bases). The CDR3 runs to 12 residues. The V end was cut by 8 bases, the J end by 4 bases, with 9 bases between. The V gene's germline CDR1 is LNHNV and CDR2 YYDKDF (reference sequence).

This clone was observed a handful of times. V and J are TRBV15 and TRBJ1-2; D possibly corresponds to TRBD1 (5 bases). This CDR3 spans 15 amino acids. The V gene's germline CDR1 is LNHNV and CDR2 YYDKDF (reference sequence). V shed 2 bases and J shed 4 bases, with 14 bases lying between them. In nucleotides, the CDR3 is TGTGCCACCAGCAGAACTGCAGGGAATTCCTATGGCTACACCTTC. This sequence encodes CATSRTAGNSYGYTF. The complete variable domain, with remaining parts taken from reference TRBV15 and TRBJ1-2, reads DAMVIQNPRYQVTQFGKPVTLSCSQTLNHNVMYWYQQKSSQAPKLLFHYYDKDFNNEADTPDNFQSRRPNTSFCFLDIRSPGLGDTAMYLCATSRTAGNSYGYTFGSGTRLTVV.

About this clone: Other DNA sequences from this sample encode an identical CDR3 as well. This sequence joins TRBV6-5 and TRBJ2-7; 7 bases map to TRBD2. The CDR3 spans 14 residues. CDR1 and CDR2 from the germline V gene are MNHEY and SVGAGI. After removal of 0 bases from V and 4 bases from J, the junction contained 3 bases not matched to a gene. CDR3 in amino acids: CASSYSGGSYEQYF. The CDR3 region has the DNA TGTGCCAGCAGTTACTCGGGCGGGAGTTACGAGCAGTACTTC.

The chain uses TRBV10-3 and TRBJ1-5, with a weak D call TRBD1 (6 bases). Trimming removed 2 bases at V and 4 bases at J, with 9 bases between. Germline V gives CDR1 ENHRY, CDR2 SYGVKD. The CDR3 consists of 14 residues. The CDR3 DNA sequence: TGTGCCATCAGTGAGAGGGACATGAATCAGCCCCAGCATTTT. Translation gives CAISERDMNQPQHF.

V and J are TRBV15 and TRBJ1-5; TRBD1 might be the D (5 bases). Trimming took off 5 bases at V and 5 bases at J, with 10 bases between the two ends. There are 13 residues in the CDR3. The germline V gene encodes CDR1 LNHNV and CDR2 YYDKDF (reference sequence). DNA for the CDR3: TGTGCCACCAGCCCGTGGGGGGATCAGCCCCAGCATTTT. Its translation: CATSPWGDQPQHF.

The genes are TRBV3-1 (or the pseudogene TRBV3-2) and TRBJ2-7; TRBD2 agrees at 7 bases. V trimming: 4 bases; J trimming: 9 bases; junction bases outside the gene matches: 6. The CDR3 runs 12 residues. Looked up from germline, CDR1 is LGHDT and CDR2 is YNNKEL (reference sequence). CDR3 amino acids: CASSPGPSGQYF. The CDR3 nucleotides are TGTGCCAGCAGCCCCGGTCCTAGCGGGCAGTACTTC.

This chain joins TRBV7-2 and TRBJ2-5; TRBD2 matches at 9 bases. Trimming at V came to 5 bases and at J to 4 bases, leaving 8 bases not matched to a gene. Per the germline V gene, CDR1 is SGHTA and CDR2 is FQGNSA. This CDR3 has 15 amino acids. The CDR3 DNA sequence: TGTGCCAGCAGCACGCGGGAGGGCCGAGGAGAGACCCAGTACTTC. Protein product: CASSTREGRGETQYF.

The rearrangement joins TRBV11-2 to TRBJ1-2; weak D call: TRBD1 (5 bases). This CDR3 is built from 14 residues. The germline CDR1 and CDR2 sequences are SGHAT and FQNNGV. V was cut by 4 bases and J by 8 bases, with 17 bases left in between. The CDR3 reads CASSYNRGLGGYTF. CDR3 nucleotide sequence: TGTGCCAGCAGCTATAATCGGGGGTTAGGCGGCTACACCTTC.

As regards this clone: Different DNA sequences within this sample yield the same CDR3. The chain is built from TRBV9 and TRBJ2-3; weak D call: TRBD2 (5 bases). V dropped 0 bases and J dropped 5 bases, with 13 bases sitting between them. This CDR3 is 15 amino acids long. Looked up from germline, CDR1 is SGDLS and CDR2 is YYNGEE. The CDR3 loop reads CASSVVAGGGDTQYF. The DNA for the CDR3 is TGTGCCAGCAGCGTAGTAGCAGGAGGAGGAGATACGCAGTATTTT.

The chain combines TRBV30 with TRBJ2-7, with D hard to call. Germline V lookup: CDR1 GTSNPN, CDR2 SVGIG (reference sequence). V was shortened by 1 base and J by 6 bases, with 7 bases between the two germline ends. The CDR3 has 11 residues. CDR3 protein: CAWSGPIEQYF. The DNA of the CDR3 is TGTGCCTGGAGTGGTCCTATCGAGCAGTACTTC.

This rearrangement joins TRBV7-9 to TRBJ2-7; D possibly corresponds to TRBD2 (7 bases). V was pared by 7 bases and J by 4 bases, with 20 bases between. The CDR3 is 15 amino acids. The germline V gene encodes CDR1 SEHNR and CDR2 FQNEAQ (reference sequence). CDR3 sequence: CASIIGGGDSYEQYF. The CDR3 DNA reads TGTGCCAGCATTATAGGAGGGGGGGATTCTTACGAGCAGTACTTC.

The rearrangement joins TRBV7-9 to TRBJ2-2; weak D call: TRBD2 (7 bases). The V gene's germline CDR1 is SEHNR and CDR2 FQNEAQ (reference sequence). V lost 11 bases to trimming and J lost 0 bases, with 13 bases between them. The CDR3 length is 14 residues. CDR3 DNA sequence: TGTGCCGTTGGGGGGGCCGCGAACACCGGGGAGCTGTTTTTT. It encodes CAVGGAANTGELFF.

The genes are TRBV25-1 and TRBJ1-1, with 8 bases fitting TRBD1. Germline V gene lookup returns CDR1 MGHDK and CDR2 SYGVNS. CDR3 length equals 13 residues. V dropped 5 bases and J dropped 10; count of bases not matched to a gene: 9. Written as DNA, the CDR3 is TGTGCCAGCAGTCTTGCAGGGGGCGTGATAGCTTTCTTT. Translating it yields CASSLAGGVIAFF.

The rearrangement uses TRBV27 and TRBJ2-1, with 11 bases identical to TRBD2. The length of the CDR3 is 14 residues. The trim removed 6 bases at V and 6 bases at J, leaving 4 bases unmatched. The germline gives CDR1 MNHEY, CDR2 SMNVEV (reference sequence). CDR3: CASRELAGGNEQFF. CDR3 bases: TGTGCCAGCAGGGAGCTAGCGGGAGGCAATGAGCAGTTCTTC.